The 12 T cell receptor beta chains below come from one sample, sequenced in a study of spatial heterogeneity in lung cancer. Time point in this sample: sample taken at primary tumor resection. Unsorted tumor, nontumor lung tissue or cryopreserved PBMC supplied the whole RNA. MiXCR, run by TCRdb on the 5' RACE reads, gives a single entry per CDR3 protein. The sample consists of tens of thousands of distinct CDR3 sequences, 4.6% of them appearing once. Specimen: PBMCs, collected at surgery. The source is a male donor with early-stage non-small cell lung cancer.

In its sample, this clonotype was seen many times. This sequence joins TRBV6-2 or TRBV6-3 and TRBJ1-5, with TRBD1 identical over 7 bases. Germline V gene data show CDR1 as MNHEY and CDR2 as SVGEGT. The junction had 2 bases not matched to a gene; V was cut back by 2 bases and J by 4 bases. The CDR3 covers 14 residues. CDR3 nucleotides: TGTGCCAGCAGTTACGACAGGGCTAATCAGCCCCAGCATTTT. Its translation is CASSYDRANQPQHF.

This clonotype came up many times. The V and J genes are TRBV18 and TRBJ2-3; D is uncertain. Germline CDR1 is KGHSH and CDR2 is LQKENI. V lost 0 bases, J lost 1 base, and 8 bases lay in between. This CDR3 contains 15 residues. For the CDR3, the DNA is TGTGCCAGCTCACCACCGGCCAGCGGCACAGATACGCAGTATTTT. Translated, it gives CASSPPASGTDTQYF.

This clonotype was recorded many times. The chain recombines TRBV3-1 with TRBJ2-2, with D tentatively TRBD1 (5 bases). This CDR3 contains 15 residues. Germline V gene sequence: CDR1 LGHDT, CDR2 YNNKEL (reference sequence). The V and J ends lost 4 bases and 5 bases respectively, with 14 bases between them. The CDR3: CASSRAAGITGELFF. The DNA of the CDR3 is TGTGCCAGCAGCCGTGCGGCAGGGATAACCGGGGAGCTGTTTTTT.

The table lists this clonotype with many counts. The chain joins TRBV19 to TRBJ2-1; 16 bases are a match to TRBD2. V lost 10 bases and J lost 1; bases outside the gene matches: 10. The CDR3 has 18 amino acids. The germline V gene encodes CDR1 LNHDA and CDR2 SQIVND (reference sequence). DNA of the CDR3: TGTGCCAACCTACCGGGACTAGCGGGGGGGCCGTCCTACAATGAGCAGTTCTTC. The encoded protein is CANLPGLAGGPSYNEQFF.

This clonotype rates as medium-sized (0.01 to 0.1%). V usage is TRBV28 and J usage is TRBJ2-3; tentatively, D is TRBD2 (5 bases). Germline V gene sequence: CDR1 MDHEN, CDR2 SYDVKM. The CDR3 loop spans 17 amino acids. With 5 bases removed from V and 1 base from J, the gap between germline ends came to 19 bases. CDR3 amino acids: CASSRGLGKEGTDTQYF. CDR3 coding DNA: TGTGCCAGCAGTCGTGGCCTGGGGAAGGAGGGCACAGATACGCAGTATTTT.

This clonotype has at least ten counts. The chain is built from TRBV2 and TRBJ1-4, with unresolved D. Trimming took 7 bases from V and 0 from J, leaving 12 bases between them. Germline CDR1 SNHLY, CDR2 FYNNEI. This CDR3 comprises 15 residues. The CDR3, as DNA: TGTGCCAGCAAGGTACAACTTGCAACTAATGAAAAACTGTTTTTT. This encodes CASKVQLATNEKLFF.

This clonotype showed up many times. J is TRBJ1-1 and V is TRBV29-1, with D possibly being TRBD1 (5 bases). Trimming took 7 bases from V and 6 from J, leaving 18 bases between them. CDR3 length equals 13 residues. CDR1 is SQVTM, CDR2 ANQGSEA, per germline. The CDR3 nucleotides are TGCAGCGCCATATTCGGGACCCAGGCTGAAGCTTTCTTT. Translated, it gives CSAIFGTQAEAFF.

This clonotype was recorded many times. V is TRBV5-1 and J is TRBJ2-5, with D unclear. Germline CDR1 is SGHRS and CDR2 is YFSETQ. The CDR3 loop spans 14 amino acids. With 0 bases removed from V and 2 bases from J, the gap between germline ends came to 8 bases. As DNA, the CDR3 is TGCGCCAGCAGCTTGGTAGGCAGACAAGAGACCCAGTACTTC. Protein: CASSLVGRQETQYF.

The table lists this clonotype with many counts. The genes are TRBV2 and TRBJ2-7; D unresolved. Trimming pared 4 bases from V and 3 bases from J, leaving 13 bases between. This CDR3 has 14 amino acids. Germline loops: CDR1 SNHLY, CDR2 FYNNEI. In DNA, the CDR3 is TGTGCCAGCAGTGTCGAGCGTGTGAGCTACGAGCAGTACTTC. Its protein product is CASSVERVSYEQYF.

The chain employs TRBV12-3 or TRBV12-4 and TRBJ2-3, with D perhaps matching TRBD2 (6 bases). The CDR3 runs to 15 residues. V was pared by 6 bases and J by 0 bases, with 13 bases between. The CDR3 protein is CASSSESGSTDTQYF. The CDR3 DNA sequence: TGTGCCAGCAGCTCTGAGAGCGGGAGCACAGATACGCAGTATTTT.

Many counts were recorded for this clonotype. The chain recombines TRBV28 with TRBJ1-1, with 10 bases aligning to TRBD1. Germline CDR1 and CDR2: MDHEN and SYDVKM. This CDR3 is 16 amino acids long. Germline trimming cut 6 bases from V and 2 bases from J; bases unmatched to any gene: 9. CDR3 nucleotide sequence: TGTGCCAGCAGAGGTTTCGGGACAGGGGCTAACACTGAAGCTTTCTTT. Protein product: CASRGFGTGANTEAFF.

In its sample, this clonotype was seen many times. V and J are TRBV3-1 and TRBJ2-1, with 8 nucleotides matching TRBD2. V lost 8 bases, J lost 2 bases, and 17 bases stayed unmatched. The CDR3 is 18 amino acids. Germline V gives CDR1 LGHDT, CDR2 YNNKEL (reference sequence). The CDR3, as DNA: TGTGCCAGCCCACACCCCCTTACGGGAGGGATCCCCTACAATGAGCAGTTCTTC. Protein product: CASPHPLTGGIPYNEQFF.